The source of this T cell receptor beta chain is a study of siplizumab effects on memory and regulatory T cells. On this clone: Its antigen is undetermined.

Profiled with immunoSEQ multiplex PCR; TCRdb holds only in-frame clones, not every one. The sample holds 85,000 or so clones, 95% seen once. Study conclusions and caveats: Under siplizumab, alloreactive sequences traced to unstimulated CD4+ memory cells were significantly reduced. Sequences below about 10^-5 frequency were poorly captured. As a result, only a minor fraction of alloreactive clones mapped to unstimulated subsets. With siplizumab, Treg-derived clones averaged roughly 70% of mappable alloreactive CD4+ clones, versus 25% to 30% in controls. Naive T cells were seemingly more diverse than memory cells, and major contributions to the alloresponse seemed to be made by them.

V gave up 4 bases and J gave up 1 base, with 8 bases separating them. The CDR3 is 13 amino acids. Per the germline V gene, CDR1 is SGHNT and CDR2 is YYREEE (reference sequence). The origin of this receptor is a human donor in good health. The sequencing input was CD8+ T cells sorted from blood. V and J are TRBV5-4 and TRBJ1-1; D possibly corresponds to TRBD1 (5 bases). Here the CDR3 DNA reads TGTGCCAGCAGCCTGGGGGGGAACACTGAAGCTTTCTTT. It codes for CASSLGGNTEAFF. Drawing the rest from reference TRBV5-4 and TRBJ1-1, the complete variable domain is ETGVTQSPTHLIKTRGQQVTLRCSSQSGHNTVSWYQQALGQGPQFIFQYYREEENGRGNFPPRFSGLQFPNYSSELNVNALELDDSALYLCASSLGGNTEAFFGQGTRLTVV.